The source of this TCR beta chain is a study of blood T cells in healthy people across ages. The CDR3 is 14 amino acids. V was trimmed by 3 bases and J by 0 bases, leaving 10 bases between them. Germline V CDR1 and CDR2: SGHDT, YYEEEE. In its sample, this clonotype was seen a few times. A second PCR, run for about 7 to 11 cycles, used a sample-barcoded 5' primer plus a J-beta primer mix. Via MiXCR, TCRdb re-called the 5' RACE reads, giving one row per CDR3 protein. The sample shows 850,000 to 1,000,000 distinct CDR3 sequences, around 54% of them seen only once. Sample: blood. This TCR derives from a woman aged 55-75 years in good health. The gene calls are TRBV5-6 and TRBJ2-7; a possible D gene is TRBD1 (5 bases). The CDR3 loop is CASSSRQSSYEQYF. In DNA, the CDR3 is TGTGCCAGCAGCTCCCGACAGAGCTCCTACGAGCAGTACTTC.